The rows below give T cell receptor beta chains drawn from one sample of a study of T-cell memory formation after mild COVID-19. TCRdb fed the 5' RACE reads into MiXCR, producing one record per CDR3 protein. The data contain tens of thousands of distinct CDR3 sequences, 10% to 15% of them seen just once; the ten biggest clones take up approximately 41%. Sequencing input: PBMCs or a T cell subset sorted from them (not recorded which). These receptors were taken from a man between 18 and 35 years old who had mild COVID-19 (a few samples of this study predate the infection). Cell type and time point are not known. CDR3s include the opening cysteine and the closing phenylalanine or tryptophan. The order of the fields is D gene, V gene, J gene, clone size, CDR3 protein, CDR3 DNA. D genes are given only for firm matches. Some rows have no size entry. The others give once, few or many, or a class for an expanded clone.

TRBD1,TRBV7-9,TRBJ1-1,few,CASSLDRGGGTEAFF,TGTGCCAGCAGCTTGGACAGGGGAGGAGGCACTGAAGCTTTCTTT
.,TRBV7-9,TRBJ2-4,.,CASSLGPPGSKNIQYF,TGTGCCAGCAGCTTAGGGCCTCCGGGTTCCAAAAACATTCAGTACTTC
.,TRBV4-1,TRBJ1-2,.,CASSQGGGPNYGYTF,TGCGCCAGCAGCCAAGGAGGGGGGCCTAACTATGGCTACACCTTC
.,TRBV12-3/TRBV12-4,TRBJ2-1,.,CASSLAWRFRNNEQFF,TGTGCCAGCAGTTTAGCGTGGAGGTTCCGGAACAATGAGCAGTTCTTC
TRBD2,TRBV6-6,TRBJ2-3,few,CASRILAGGRTDTQYF,TGTGCCAGCAGGATACTAGCGGGAGGACGTACAGATACGCAGTATTTT
.,TRBV4-2,TRBJ2-3,few,CASSQAPVAPTDTQYF,TGTGCCAGCAGCCAAGCGCCTGTGGCCCCCACAGATACGCAGTATTTT
.,TRBV29-1,TRBJ2-7,few,CSVEEIRAGAYEQYF,TGCAGCGTTGAAGAAATACGGGCAGGGGCCTACGAGCAGTACTTC
.,TRBV6-5,TRBJ2-3,.,CASSYSRLGTQYF,TGTGCCAGCAGTTACTCGCGGCTTGGTACGCAGTATTTT
.,TRBV2,TRBJ2-5,.,CASSEAVGTGPRGETQYF,TGTGCCAGCAGTGAAGCGGTCGGTACCGGGCCCAGGGGAGAGACCCAGTACTTC
.,TRBV6-4,TRBJ2-1,few,CASKGDSDSYNEQFF,TGTGCCAGCAAAGGGGACTCCGATTCCTACAATGAGCAGTTCTTC
.,TRBV10-3,TRBJ2-3,few,CAIMAEAATDTQYF,TGTGCCATCATGGCGGAGGCAGCCACAGATACGCAGTATTTT
TRBD1,TRBV27,TRBJ1-5,.,CASSLKGDRGNQPQHF,TGTGCCAGCAGTTTAAAGGGGGACAGGGGGAATCAGCCCCAGCATTTT
TRBD2,TRBV9,TRBJ2-2,few,CASSPGLAGGWNTGELFF,TGTGCCAGCAGCCCGGGACTAGCGGGGGGGTGGAACACCGGGGAGCTGTTTTTT
.,TRBV6-6,TRBJ1-6,few,CASSYSYNSPLHF,TGTGCCAGCAGTTACAGTTATAATTCACCCCTCCACTTT
TRBD2,TRBV4-1,TRBJ2-7,few,CASSPRGGSSYEQYF,TGCGCCAGCAGCCCCAGAGGCGGGAGCTCCTACGAGCAGTACTTC
.,TRBV28,TRBJ2-3,.,CASSLGSGGATDTQYF,TGTGCCAGCAGTTTAGGGTCGGGGGGCGCCACAGATACGCAGTATTTT
TRBD1,TRBV27,TRBJ2-1,.,CASTDRSGYNEQFF,TGTGCCAGCACGGACAGGTCAGGGTACAATGAGCAGTTCTTC
TRBD1,TRBV7-6,TRBJ1-2,once,CASSLAPTGVVHGYTF,TGTGCCAGCAGCTTAGCCCCGACAGGGGTCGTTCATGGCTACACCTTC
.,TRBV4-1,TRBJ2-1,few,CASSHPGRNEQFF,TGCGCCAGCAGCCACCCCGGCCGGAATGAGCAGTTCTTC
.,TRBV4-3,TRBJ1-4,.,CASSQGGSRGKLFF,TGCGCCAGCAGCCAAGGGGGCAGCCGGGGAAAACTGTTTTTT
TRBD1,TRBV4-3,TRBJ2-1,.,CASSHRDRDEQFF,TGCGCCAGCAGCCATCGGGACAGGGATGAGCAGTTCTTC
.,TRBV6-5,TRBJ1-1,.,CASRTGSGTEAFF,TGTGCCAGCAGAACAGGGTCGGGGACTGAAGCTTTCTTT
TRBD1,TRBV12-3/TRBV12-4,TRBJ1-5,.,CASSPNRGDQPQHF,TGTGCCAGCAGCCCGAACAGGGGGGATCAGCCCCAGCATTTT
.,TRBV4-2,TRBJ1-1,few,CASSPPDRNTEAFF,TGTGCCAGCAGCCCTCCCGACAGGAACACTGAAGCTTTCTTT
.,TRBV3-1,TRBJ1-1,.,CASGASGHTEAFF,TGTGCCAGCGGTGCCAGCGGGCACACTGAAGCTTTCTTT
.,TRBV5-1,TRBJ2-2,few,CASSSFWANTGELFF,TGCGCCAGCAGCTCTTTTTGGGCGAACACCGGGGAGCTGTTTTTT
.,TRBV4-3,TRBJ2-1,many,CASSQERTAGNEQFF,TGCGCCAGCAGCCAAGAGAGGACAGCAGGGAATGAGCAGTTCTTC
.,TRBV20-1,TRBJ2-7,many,CSARGENSYEQYF,TGCAGTGCCAGAGGAGAGAACTCCTACGAGCAGTACTTC
.,TRBV9,TRBJ1-4,few,CASSVGGTLGEKLFF,TGTGCCAGCAGCGTAGGAGGCACTTTAGGGGAAAAACTGTTTTTT
.,TRBV3-1,TRBJ2-1,.,CASSQPSGKTEQFF,TGTGCCAGCAGCCAACCCTCCGGGAAAACTGAGCAGTTCTTC
.,TRBV27,TRBJ1-2,few,CASSFGRPGYGYTF,TGTGCCAGCAGTTTCGGGAGACCTGGCTATGGCTACACCTTC
.,TRBV4-1,TRBJ1-3,.,CASSQDRGIGNTIYF,TGCGCCAGCAGCCAAGATAGGGGGATTGGAAACACCATATATTTT
.,TRBV7-6,TRBJ2-3,many,CASSLGTADTQYF,TGTGCCAGCAGCTTAGGTACCGCAGATACGCAGTATTTT
.,TRBV4-2,TRBJ2-5,few,CASSKRSGQETQYF,TGTGCCAGCAGCAAAAGGAGTGGACAAGAGACCCAGTACTTC
.,TRBV11-2,TRBJ2-4,.,CASSLGLVLAVRDIQYF,TGTGCCAGCAGCTTAGGTCTCGTTTTGGCCGTACGGGACATTCAGTACTTC
.,TRBV5-1,TRBJ1-2,few,CASSLVPQDSYGYTF,TGCGCCAGCAGCTTGGTTCCCCAGGACTCCTATGGCTACACCTTC
TRBD2,TRBV7-6,TRBJ2-5,many,CASSLWTSPEETQYF,TGTGCCAGCAGCTTATGGACTAGTCCGGAAGAGACCCAGTACTTC
.,TRBV12-3/TRBV12-4,TRBJ2-3,many,CASSSGTEDTQYF,TGTGCCAGCAGCAGCGGTACAGAAGATACGCAGTATTTT
TRBD1,TRBV11-2,TRBJ1-5,.,CASSPGQGRQPQHF,TGTGCCAGCAGCCCGGGACAGGGTAGACAGCCCCAGCATTTT
.,TRBV12-3/TRBV12-4,TRBJ1-2,few,CASSTLRQGHGYTF,TGTGCCAGCAGCACCCTCCGGCAGGGTCATGGCTACACCTTC
TRBD1,TRBV7-7,TRBJ2-1,.,CASSTGQGNEQFF,TGTGCTAGCAGCACGGGACAGGGCAATGAGCAGTTCTTC
.,TRBV6-5,TRBJ2-5,.,CASSSMGPEQETQYF,TGTGCCAGCAGCTCTATGGGGCCAGAGCAAGAGACCCAGTACTTC
.,TRBV20-1,TRBJ2-1,many,CSAGNQMSSYNEQFF,TGCAGTGCCGGAAACCAAATGAGCTCCTACAATGAGCAGTTCTTC
.,TRBV7-9,TRBJ2-2,.,CASRPPTFTGELFF,TGTGCCAGCCGCCCCCCGACTTTCACCGGGGAGCTGTTTTTT
TRBD2,TRBV20-1,TRBJ2-5,.,CSARGPGASGPQETQYF,TGCAGTGCTAGAGGCCCGGGGGCTAGCGGGCCCCAAGAGACCCAGTACTTC
.,TRBV4-3,TRBJ1-1,few,CASSQRSGVTEAFF,TGCGCCAGCAGCCAACGCTCAGGGGTCACTGAAGCTTTCTTT
.,TRBV7-2,TRBJ1-2,few,CASTGQFLGYTF,TGTGCCAGCACTGGACAGTTTCTTGGCTACACCTTC
TRBD2,TRBV7-2,TRBJ2-5,few,CASSLWGLVETQYF,TGTGCCAGCAGCTTATGGGGACTAGTGGAGACCCAGTACTTC
TRBD1,TRBV6-5,TRBJ1-3,few,CASSWGQGLSGNTIYF,TGTGCCAGCAGTTGGGGACAGGGTTTATCTGGAAACACCATATATTTT
.,TRBV10-3,TRBJ2-7,.,CAISDGQGDEQYF,TGTGCCATCAGTGACGGCCAGGGTGACGAGCAGTACTTC
.,TRBV2,TRBJ1-1,few,CASSRGRDDTEAFF,TGTGCCAGCAGTCGCGGCAGGGATGACACTGAAGCTTTCTTT
TRBD2,TRBV7-9,TRBJ2-3,many,CASSFTRLAGSTDTQYF,TGTGCCAGCAGCTTCACCCGACTAGCGGGAAGCACAGATACGCAGTATTTT
.,TRBV9,TRBJ2-1,few,CASSEQGLSYNEQFF,TGTGCCAGCAGCGAACAGGGCCTCTCCTACAATGAGCAGTTCTTC
TRBD1,TRBV4-1,TRBJ1-5,.,CASSHAAPGQGVQPQHF,TGCGCCAGCAGCCATGCAGCCCCGGGACAGGGGGTTCAGCCCCAGCATTTT
TRBD1,TRBV29-1,TRBJ1-1,few,CSVEGWRDRADTEAFF,TGCAGCGTTGAAGGGTGGAGGGACAGGGCGGACACTGAAGCTTTCTTT
.,TRBV4-1,TRBJ2-7,.,CASSQQTVYEQYF,TGCGCCAGCAGCCAACAGACAGTCTACGAGCAGTACTTC
TRBD2,TRBV9,TRBJ2-3,many,CASSAPGKRGTTDTQYF,TGTGCCAGCAGCGCGCCGGGGAAGCGGGGGACCACAGATACGCAGTATTTT
.,TRBV12-3/TRBV12-4,TRBJ2-3,.,CASSPWTGRGTDTQYF,TGTGCCAGCAGTCCGTGGACAGGGAGGGGCACAGATACGCAGTATTTT